The rows below give T cell receptor beta chains drawn from one sample of a study of regulatory T cells in long-lasting Graves disease. TCRdb re-called the multiplex PCR reads with MiXCR, one entry per CDR3 protein. The sample has 350,000 to 450,000 distinct CDR3 sequences; more than 20% are singletons. This material consisted of peripheral blood mononuclear cells (PBMCs), taken when the disease was refractory, from a patient treated with antithyroid drugs. These receptors were taken from a female donor with Graves disease. The CDR3 runs from the conserved cysteine through the conserved F or W. D genes are given only for firm matches. Clone size is stated in some rows and not others, as once, few, many or a class when expanded.

>few|TRBJ1-2|TRBD1|TRBV18
TGTGCCAGCTCACCTATCGACTGGGACAGGGGCAAGGACGGAGGCTACACCTTC
CASSPIDWDRGKDGGYTF
>many|TRBJ2-5|TRBD2|TRBV3-1
TGTGCCAGCAGCCAAGATAGACCGGGAGGTGAGGAGACCCAGTACTTC
CASSQDRPGGEETQYF
>many|TRBJ2-7|TRBD2|TRBV6-5
TGTGCCAGCAGTTACGGGGGGAGGGGCATGACTAGCGGGAACAACGAGCAGTACTTC
CASSYGGRGMTSGNNEQYF
>many|TRBJ1-5|NA|TRBV28
TGTGCCAGCAGCCATCCGGAAGTGCAGACCCAGCATTTT
CASSHPEVQTQHF
>few|TRBJ2-5|TRBD2|TRBV9
TGTGCCAGCAGCGTAGGTACTAGCGGAGAGACCCAGTACTTC
CASSVGTSGETQYF
>many|TRBJ1-1|NA|TRBV2
TGTGCCAGCAGTGATGGGCGGGGGTGGGCTGAAGCTTTCTTT
CASSDGRGWAEAFF
>many|TRBJ2-2|NA|TRBV6-1
TGTGCCAGCAACCACGGGGAGCTGTTTTTT
CASNHGELFF
>NA|TRBJ1-5|NA|TRBV19
TGTGCCAGTAGTGGCAGTCGGAATAGCAATCAGCCCCAGCATTTT
CASSGSRNSNQPQHF
>NA|TRBJ2-6|NA|TRBV24-1
TGTGCCACCAGCCCCGTCGAACACACCTCTGGGGCCAACGTCCTGACTTTC
CATSPVEHTSGANVLTF
>many|TRBJ1-1|NA|TRBV2
TGTGCCAGCAGTAAGGACGGGAACACTGAAGCTTTCTTT
CASSKDGNTEAFF
>many|TRBJ2-7|NA|TRBV12-3/TRBV12-4
TGTGCCAGCAGTCACAATGTGGCCTACGAGCAGTACTTC
CASSHNVAYEQYF